This TCR beta chain was documented in a study of cytomegalovirus exposure and HLA in healthy donors. Findings of the study overall: A few chains tied to CMV proved CMV antigen-specific in vitro.

As to this clone: Its antigen is not identified.

Profiling relied on immunoSEQ multiplex PCR, and the TCRdb table lists in-frame clones only, not all of them. The sample contains 250,000 to 400,000 clones, around 90% of which appear only once. Germline-derived CDR1 and CDR2 are SGHTA and FQGTGA. Trimming removed 2 bases from V and 6 bases from J, with 15 bases in between. The CDR3 loop spans 15 amino acids. This clonotype was obtained from a woman in her thirties in good health and CMV-seropositive. Sequencing was done on a sample of PBMCs. The chain couples TRBV7-3 to TRBJ2-3; D may be TRBD1 (5 bases). The CDR3 is CASSLGARQTDTQYF. Here the CDR3 DNA reads TGTGCCAGCAGCTTAGGGGCCCGACAGACCGATACGCAGTATTTT.